Below are 22 T cell receptor beta chains sequenced from a single sample in a study of healthy donors' naive CD4 and CD8 T cells. Each TCR library used roughly 0.45 ug of total RNA and a linear amplification protocol. Each CDR3 protein gets one entry after TCRdb re-called the reads with MiXCR. The sample holds 150,000 to 200,000 distinct CDR3 sequences, 74% seen once. Sequencing input: naive CD4+ and CD8+ T cells sorted from blood, pooled from several donors. These receptors all stem from a pool of human donors in good health; the sample pools cells from several healthy donors.

The chain uses TRBV29-1 and TRBJ2-1, with TRBD2 matching over 14 bases. CDR1 and CDR2 (germline): SQVTM, ANQGSEA. Trimming cost V 2 bases and J 8 bases; bases outside gene matches: 11. The CDR3 length is 17 residues. The CDR3 region has the DNA TGCAGCGTTGAACCTCCGGGACTAGCGGGAGAGATCGATGAGCAGTTCTTC. It is translated as CSVEPPGLAGEIDEQFF.

The genes are TRBV5-6 and TRBJ2-1; D is unresolved. Deletions cut 5 bases from V and 0 bases from J, with 12 bases between. The V gene's germline CDR1 is SGHDT and CDR2 YYEEEE. This CDR3 is built from 15 residues. CDR3 in amino acids: CASRASPSSYNEQFF. The CDR3 DNA is TGTGCCAGCAGGGCGAGCCCCAGCTCCTACAATGAGCAGTTCTTC.

The J gene is TRBJ1-5, the V gene TRBV12-3 or TRBV12-4; no clear D gene. Trimming took off 3 bases at V and 6 bases at J, with 12 bases between the two ends. The CDR3 totals 14 residues. The CDR3 DNA sequence: TGTGCCAGCAGTTTTGGTGGGGAGAGTCAGCCCCAGCATTTT. Amino acids: CASSFGGESQPQHF.

This clonotype was picked up a small number of times. V is TRBV19 and J is TRBJ2-3, with D unresolved. CDR1 is LNHDA, CDR2 SQIVND, per germline (reference sequence). This CDR3 region has 12 residues. V lost 3 bases and J 14 bases, leaving 15 bases between the germline ends. The CDR3 bases are TGTGCCAGTAGTATCGGTTCCTTCGAGGTGTATTTT. Translation gives CASSIGSFEVYF.

The chain couples TRBV5-4 to TRBJ2-7; D possibly corresponds to TRBD2 (5 bases). V lost 4 bases, J lost 3 bases, and 14 bases lay in between. This CDR3 region has 14 residues. Germline V CDR1 and CDR2: SGHNT, YYREEE (reference sequence). The CDR3 DNA follows: TGTGCCAGCAGCATGGACTTGAGACACTACGAGCAGTACTTC. Its translation: CASSMDLRHYEQYF. The variable domain in full, with the rest retrieved from reference TRBV5-4 and TRBJ2-7, is ETGVTQSPTHLIKTRGQQVTLRCSSQSGHNTVSWYQQALGQGPQFIFQYYREEENGRGNFPPRFSGLQFPNYSSELNVNALELDDSALYLCASSMDLRHYEQYFGPGTRLTVT.

The gene calls are TRBV19 and TRBJ2-3; D gene ambiguous. Per germline, CDR1 LNHDA and CDR2 SQIVND (reference sequence). V lost 6 bases and J lost 6, with 7 bases in between. The CDR3 spans 11 residues. The CDR3 nucleotides read TGTGCCAGTAGGTTATACGATACGCAGTATTTT. Amino acids: CASRLYDTQYF.

The chain has TRBV29-1 and TRBJ2-7, with 12 bases lining up with TRBD2. The length of the CDR3 is 13 residues. Trimming cost V 5 bases and J 7 bases; bases outside gene matches: 6. Germline lookup yields CDR1 SQVTM and CDR2 ANQGSEA. The chain's CDR3 is CSVTGTSGWEQYF. The DNA of the CDR3 is TGCAGCGTTACCGGGACTAGCGGGTGGGAGCAGTACTTC.

The chain combines TRBV19 with TRBJ1-5, with D unclear. Germline lookup yields CDR1 LNHDA and CDR2 SQIVND (reference sequence). The V and J ends lost 3 bases and 2 bases respectively, with 11 bases between them. The CDR3 is 15 residues long. The CDR3 region is CASSMWGYGNQPQHF. The CDR3 bases are TGTGCCAGTAGTATGTGGGGATATGGCAATCAGCCCCAGCATTTT.

As concerns this clonotype: The junction departs from germline at one end; a sequencing error may be responsible. V gene TRBV5-1 combines with J gene TRBJ2-1; no reliable D call. Germline CDR1 and CDR2: SGHRS and YFSETQ. The CDR3 is made up of 16 amino acids. In nucleotides, the CDR3 is TGTGCCAGCAGCTTGAACCCCCTTGGGCGATTTAATGAGCAGTTCTTC. This encodes CASSLNPLGRFNEQFF. The variable domain in full, with the rest retrieved from reference TRBV5-1 and TRBJ2-1, is KAGVTQTPRYLIKTRGQQVTLSCSPISGHRSVSWYQQTPGQGLQFLFEYFSETQRNKGNFPGRFSGRQFSNSRSEMNVSTLELGDSALYLCASSLNPLGRFNEQFFGPGTRLTVL.

The chain has TRBV20-1 and TRBJ1-1; TRBD1 might be the D (6 bases). Trimming removed 0 bases at V and 6 bases at J, with 17 bases between. This CDR3 has 15 residues. Germline V gene sequence: CDR1 DFQATT, CDR2 SNEGSKA (reference sequence). CDR3 amino acids: CSARERSGDNPEAFF. In nucleotides, the CDR3 is TGCAGTGCTAGAGAACGGAGTGGGGACAACCCTGAAGCTTTCTTT.

This clonotype was picked up a small number of times. The V and J genes are TRBV6-6 and TRBJ1-1; 7 nucleotides align to TRBD1. The CDR3 extends over 15 amino acids. Germline CDR1 and CDR2: MNHNY and SVGAGI (reference sequence). V lost 1 base, J lost 4 bases, and 6 bases stayed unmatched. This chain's CDR3 is CASSYFSPGGTEAFF. For the CDR3, the DNA is TGTGCCAGCAGTTACTTTAGCCCAGGGGGCACTGAAGCTTTCTTT.

This clonotype occurred a few times. The chain employs TRBV5-1 and TRBJ1-5, with a tentative D call TRBD1 (6 bases). The germline V and J ends were trimmed by 4 bases and 8 bases, with 13 bases remaining between them. Germline loops: CDR1 SGHRS, CDR2 YFSETQ. CDR3 length: 13 amino acids. CDR3 protein: CASSTSTGKPQHF. Written as DNA, the CDR3 is TGCGCCAGCAGCACCTCGACAGGAAAGCCCCAGCATTTT.

This chain uses TRBV6-5 with TRBJ2-1; maybe TRBD1 (6 bases). CDR3 size: 20 residues. The ends were cut back, 0 bases at V and 3 bases at J, with 24 bases in the middle. Germline assignment: CDR1 MNHEY and CDR2 SVGAGI. In nucleotides, the CDR3 is TGTGCCAGCAGTTACTCGTTCCACCCTATCTCGGACAGTTACTACAATGAGCAGTTCTTC. Translating gives CASSYSFHPISDSYYNEQFF.

With respect to this clonotype: A read error may produce the germline difference seen at one junction end. The V and J genes are TRBV7-8 and TRBJ2-3, with 7 bases matching TRBD2. CDR3 length: 14 residues. Germline V lookup: CDR1 SGHVS, CDR2 FQNEAQ. CDR3 loop: CASSIAGGGGTQYF. The CDR3, as DNA: TGTGCCAGCAGCATAGCGGGTGGGGGAGGTACGCAGTATTTT.

This clonotype was found once. Sequence at one end of the junction differs from germline and may be a read error. V gene TRBV5-4 combines with J gene TRBJ2-7; 8 positions match TRBD1. Germline CDR1 SGHNT, CDR2 YYREEE (reference sequence). This CDR3 comprises 15 residues. This CDR3 reads CASNLATGQGYEQYF. The CDR3 bases are TGTGCCAGCAACTTGGCCACCGGACAGGGCTACGAGCAGTACTTC. The whole variable domain, remainder taken from reference TRBV5-4 and TRBJ2-7, is ETGVTQSPTHLIKTRGQQVTLRCSSQSGHNTVSWYQQALGQGPQFIFQYYREEENGRGNFPPRFSGLQFPNYSSELNVNALELDDSALYLCASNLATGQGYEQYFGPGTRLTVT.

The J gene is TRBJ2-1, the V gene TRBV19; D ambiguous. The CDR3 contains 12 residues. Trimming left V 3 bases short and J 7 bases short, with 7 bases between. Germline loops: CDR1 LNHDA, CDR2 SQIVND (reference sequence). CDR3 residues: CASSIVANEQFF. Written as DNA, the CDR3 is TGTGCCAGTAGTATTGTGGCAAATGAGCAGTTCTTC.

This sequence joins TRBV20-1 and TRBJ2-1; D perhaps matches TRBD2 (7 bases). Germline CDR1 is DFQATT and CDR2 is SNEGSKA (reference sequence). The CDR3 length is 15 residues. The V end lost 0 bases, the J end lost 8 bases, and 17 bases lay between the germline ends. CDR3 residues: CSARDPGGGGDEQFF. CDR3 sequence (DNA): TGCAGTGCTAGAGATCCGGGCGGGGGCGGAGATGAGCAGTTCTTC.

The V call is TRBV6-5, the J call TRBJ1-1; 10 bases are shared with TRBD1. The germline CDR1 and CDR2 sequences are MNHEY and SVGAGI. The V segment lost 4 bases and the J segment 5 bases; nucleotides outside the gene matches: 13. The CDR3 covers 17 residues. The CDR3 sequence is CASSLRPGQGWTTEAFF. The CDR3 nucleotides are TGTGCCAGCAGTTTAAGACCGGGACAGGGGTGGACGACTGAAGCTTTCTTT.

The genes are TRBV27 and TRBJ2-7; D is possibly TRBD2 (6 bases). In germline, CDR1 is MNHEY, CDR2 SMNVEV (reference sequence). The CDR3 has 13 residues. The V gene lost 3 bases and the J gene lost 7 bases, with 13 bases spanning the gap. CDR3 residues: CASSLALAREQYF. Here the CDR3 DNA reads TGTGCCAGCAGTTTGGCGCTAGCGCGTGAGCAGTACTTC.

The rearrangement uses TRBV6-5 and TRBJ1-6; D gene ambiguous. Germline V CDR1 and CDR2: MNHEY, SVGAGI. V was pared by 5 bases and J by 9 bases, with 11 bases between. The CDR3 covers 13 residues. The CDR3 loop is CASSQPGSSPLHF. The CDR3 DNA is TGTGCCAGCAGTCAACCCGGGTCTTCACCCCTCCACTTT.

This chain connects TRBV6-5 to TRBJ2-7; D gene ambiguous. V was shortened by 6 bases and J by 2 bases, with 11 bases between the two germline ends. Germline lookup yields CDR1 MNHEY and CDR2 SVGAGI. There are 13 residues in the CDR3. The CDR3 spells CASSPVGTYEQYF. CDR3 sequence (DNA): TGTGCCAGCAGCCCCGTCGGCACCTACGAGCAGTACTTC.

The chain couples TRBV29-1 to TRBJ2-1, with 10 bases aligning to TRBD1. This CDR3 has 16 residues. V lost 1 base, J lost 12 bases, and 15 bases stayed unmatched. Germline V gene sequence: CDR1 SQVTM, CDR2 ANQGSEA. The CDR3 region is CSVEGAGTGEIRAQFF. CDR3 nucleotide sequence: TGCAGCGTTGAAGGGGCCGGGACAGGGGAAATAAGGGCGCAGTTCTTC.